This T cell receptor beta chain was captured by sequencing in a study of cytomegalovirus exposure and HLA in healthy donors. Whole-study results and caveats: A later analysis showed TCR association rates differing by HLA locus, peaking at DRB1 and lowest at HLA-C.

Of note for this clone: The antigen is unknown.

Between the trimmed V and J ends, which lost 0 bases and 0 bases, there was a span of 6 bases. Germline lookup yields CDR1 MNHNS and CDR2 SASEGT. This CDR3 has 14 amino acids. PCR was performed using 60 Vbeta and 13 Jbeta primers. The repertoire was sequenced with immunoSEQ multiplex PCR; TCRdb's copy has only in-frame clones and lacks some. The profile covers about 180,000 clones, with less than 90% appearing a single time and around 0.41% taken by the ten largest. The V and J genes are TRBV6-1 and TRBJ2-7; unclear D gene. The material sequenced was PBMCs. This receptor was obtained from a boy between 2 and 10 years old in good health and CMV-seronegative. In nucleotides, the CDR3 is TGTGCCAGCAGTGAAGCTATCGGCTCCTACGAGCAGTACTTC. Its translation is CASSEAIGSYEQYF.